This T cell receptor beta chain was found in a study of CD8+ T cells in alopecia areata. RNA, once extracted, was reverse transcribed into cDNA for use as the sequencing template. The table came from immunoSEQ multiplex PCR; TCRdb's copy has only in-frame clones and leaves some out. The profile shows 200,000 to 250,000 clones, 50% to 75% of them singletons. Treatment: oral pan-JAK inhibitor, 5-10 mg twice daily. Sequencing used CD4+ T cells sorted from blood, obtained at week 4, from a patient treated with tofacitinib. The TCR sequence derives from a human donor with alopecia areata.

The CDR3 DNA sequence: TGCGCCAGCAGCTCAGGCGGAACATACGAGCAGTACTTC. Amino acids: CASSSGGTYEQYF. This sequence joins TRBV5-1 and TRBJ2-7; D call uncertain. The CDR3 loop spans 13 amino acids. Looked up from germline, CDR1 is SGHRS and CDR2 is YFSETQ. V was trimmed by 3 bases and J by 4 bases, leaving 11 bases between them.